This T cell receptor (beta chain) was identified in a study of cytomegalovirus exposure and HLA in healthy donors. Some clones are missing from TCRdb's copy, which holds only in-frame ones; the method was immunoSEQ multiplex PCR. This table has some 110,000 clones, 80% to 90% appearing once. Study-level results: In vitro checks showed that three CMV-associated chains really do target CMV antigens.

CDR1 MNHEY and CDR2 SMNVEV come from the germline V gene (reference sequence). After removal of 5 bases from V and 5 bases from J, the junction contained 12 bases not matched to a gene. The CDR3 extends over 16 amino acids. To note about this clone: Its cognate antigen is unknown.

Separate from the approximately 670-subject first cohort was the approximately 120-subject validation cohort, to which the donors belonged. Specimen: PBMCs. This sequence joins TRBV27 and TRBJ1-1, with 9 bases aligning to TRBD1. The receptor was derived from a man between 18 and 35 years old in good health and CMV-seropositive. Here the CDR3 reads CASSPPLGQGRTEAFF. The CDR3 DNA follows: TGTGCCAGCAGTCCCCCCCTGGGACAGGGAAGAACTGAAGCTTTCTTT.